The entry below gives a single T cell receptor beta chain sequence along with its context. Its antigen is as yet unknown. The data were obtained in a study of T cell responses to AZD1222 COVID-19 vaccine. Regarding the study as a whole: Clonal diversity may have been underestimated, and the donors were mostly white British, with more females than males. The reported proportion of spike-specific TCRs targeting unmutated variant regions was nearly half. CD4 TCRs linked to vaccination spanned spike, dominating at 160-218 and 743-854.

Trimming removed 4 bases from V and 0 bases from J, with 9 bases in between. Looked up from germline, CDR1 is MGHRA and CDR2 is YSYEKL. The CDR3 is made up of 14 amino acids. Profiled with immunoSEQ multiplex PCR; TCRdb holds only in-frame clones, not every one. The data hold roughly 99,000 clones, with roughly 90% observed a single time. The sequencing here drew on peripheral blood, taken 28 days after the second AZD1222 dose. The V and J genes are TRBV4-1 and TRBJ1-1, with D perhaps matching TRBD1 (6 bases). The receptor was derived from an adult who received the AZD1222 COVID-19 vaccine. The CDR3 DNA follows: TGCGCCAGCAGCCCGGGACAATTGAACACTGAAGCTTTCTTT. This gives the protein CASSPGQLNTEAFF.